These 5 T cell receptor beta chains originate from one sample sequenced in a study of blood T cell repertoires in COVID-19. The protocol was immunoSEQ multiplex PCR, while the TCRdb copy is restricted to in-frame clones and leaves out a portion. The sample records 160,000 or so clones, approximately 95% being singletons. The sequenced sample was peripheral blood. Source of these receptors: a woman aged 55-70 years with COVID-19, enrolled during active disease.

The chain joins TRBV4-3 to TRBJ1-4, with TRBD1 matching over 7 bases. Germline lookup yields CDR1 LGHNA and CDR2 YSLEER. CDR3 length equals 12 residues. The J segment lost 15 bases and the V segment lost 3 bases, leaving 7 bases of the junction unmatched. The CDR3 is CASSHEPGQLFF. In nucleotides, the CDR3 is TGCGCCAGCAGCCACGAACCGGGACAGTTGTTTTTT.

The gene calls are TRBV27 and TRBJ1-5, with 9 bases identical to TRBD1. The CDR3 is 15 residues long. Germline V CDR1 and CDR2: MNHEY, SMNVEV (reference sequence). J gave up 6 bases and V 5 bases, and 8 bases lay outside the gene matches. CDR3 loop: CASSLQGARSQPQHF. The CDR3 nucleotides read TGTGCCAGCAGTCTACAGGGGGCGCGGAGTCAGCCCCAGCATTTT.

V is TRBV18 and J is TRBJ1-3, with TRBD1 matching 9 bases. CDR1 is KGHSH and CDR2 is LQKENI in the germline V gene. V lost 4 bases and J lost 3; bases outside the gene matches: 10. CDR3 length equals 17 residues. In DNA form, the CDR3 reads TGTGCCAGCTCACAAGGGGGACAGGGAAGATTTGGAAACACCATATATTTT. As protein: CASSQGGQGRFGNTIYF. The variable domain in full, with the rest retrieved from reference TRBV18 and TRBJ1-3, is NAGVMQNPRHLVRRRGQEARLRCSPMKGHSHVYWYRQLPEEGLKFMVYLQKENIIDESGMPKERFSAEFPKEGPSILRIQQVVRGDSAAYFCASSQGGQGRFGNTIYFGEGSWLTVV.

The chain is built from TRBV6-5 and TRBJ1-1; D gene uncertain. The CDR3 is 11 amino acids. V was trimmed by 7 bases and J by 3 bases, leaving 6 bases between them. Germline values: CDR1 MNHEY, CDR2 SVGAGI. CDR3 in DNA: TGTGCCAGCACTTCGTACACTGAAGCTTTCTTT. Translating gives CASTSYTEAFF.

The genes are TRBV7-3 and TRBJ1-6, with 9 bases lining up with TRBD1. There are 15 residues in the CDR3. The trim removed 5 bases at V and 7 bases at J, leaving 6 bases unmatched. Germline CDR1 reads SGHTA; CDR2 reads FQGTGA. CDR3: CASSRGDRVNSPLHF. The CDR3, as DNA: TGTGCCAGCAGCCGTGGGGACAGGGTCAATTCACCCCTCCACTTT.